These 23 T cell receptor beta chains came from one sample sequenced in a study of T cell responses to AZD1222 COVID-19 vaccine (dated by TCRdb to about 2021). The library relied on the immunoSEQ multiplex PCR assay. TCRdb limited this immuneACCESS table to in-frame rearrangements with V and J called. A share of clones is missing; checked studies link under half to unresolved V genes, and the rest is unexplained. This sample holds roughly 92,000 clones; 85% to 90% were observed only once. The top ten clonotypes cover over 7.5% of the sample. The time point label corresponds to: baseline before first vaccination. Specimen: peripheral blood, collected on day 0 of AZD1222 vaccination. The source is an adult in good health.

The rearrangement links TRBV4-3 to TRBJ2-5; TRBD2 matches at 8 bases. Germline CDR1 LGHNA, CDR2 YSLEER. The junction had 6 bases not matched to a gene; V was cut back by 1 base and J by 2 bases. The CDR3 length is 16 residues. The CDR3 region is CASSQGAGGRQETQYF. Written as DNA, the CDR3 is TGCGCCAGCAGCCAAGGGGCGGGGGGACGACAAGAGACCCAGTACTTC.

The chain employs TRBV7-3 and TRBJ2-2; D possibly uses TRBD1 or TRBD2 (5 bases each). The CDR3 loop spans 14 amino acids. With 3 bases removed from V and 2 bases from J, the gap between germline ends came to 7 bases. The germline gives CDR1 SGHTA, CDR2 FQGTGA. CDR3 nucleotide sequence: TGTGCCAGCAGCTTGGGGGTAAACACCGGGGAGCTGTTTTTT. As protein: CASSLGVNTGELFF.

The rearrangement links TRBV27 to TRBJ1-4; D gene ambiguous. The CDR3 has 14 residues. Trimming left V 3 bases short and J 3 bases short, with 8 bases between. Germline V gene data show CDR1 as MNHEY and CDR2 as SMNVEV (reference sequence). CDR3 DNA: TGTGCCAGCAGTTTCCTAGGACCTAATGAAAAACTGTTTTTT. Translating it yields CASSFLGPNEKLFF.

The CDR3 loop reads CASSDGETNQPQHF. The CDR3 DNA follows: TGTGCCAGCAGTGACGGGGAAACAAATCAGCCCCAGCATTTT. This sequence joins TRBV2 and TRBJ1-5, with D uncertain. The CDR3 is made up of 14 amino acids. Trimming cost V 3 bases and J 4 bases, with 10 bases left between them. CDR1 is SNHLY, CDR2 FYNNEI, per germline. Together with reference TRBV2 and TRBJ1-5, the CDR3 gives the full variable domain: EPEVTQTPSHQVTQMGQEVILRCVPISNHLYFYWYRQILGQKVEFLVSFYNNEISEKSEIFDDQFSVERPDGSNFTLKIRSTKLEDSAMYFCASSDGETNQPQHFGDGTRLSIL.

V gene TRBV4-1 combines with J gene TRBJ2-7; the D is unclear. Trimming stripped 4 bases from V and 2 bases from J, with 15 bases between. CDR3 length: 15 residues. Germline lookup yields CDR1 MGHRA and CDR2 YSYEKL. CDR3 in amino acids: CASSPGVRTTYEQYF. The CDR3 region has the DNA TGCGCCAGCAGCCCAGGAGTAAGGACCACCTACGAGCAGTACTTC.

The chain joins TRBV19 to TRBJ1-1; D unclear. There are 14 residues in the CDR3. CDR1 is LNHDA, CDR2 SQIVND, per germline (reference sequence). Trimming stripped 5 bases from V and 4 bases from J, with 14 bases between. The CDR3 DNA is TGTGCCAGTAGTGCCGGGCTCCCGGGCACTGAAGCTTTCTTT. It encodes CASSAGLPGTEAFF.

This sequence joins TRBV7-9 and TRBJ2-7; TRBD1 aligns across 7 bases. Germline loops: CDR1 SEHNR, CDR2 FQNEAQ (reference sequence). The CDR3 spans 16 residues. V was clipped by 6 bases and J by 3 bases; unmatched bases: 14. CDR3 DNA sequence: TGTGCCAGCAGTCTTATTTCCGGGACAGAAAACTACGAGCAGTACTTC. Translation gives CASSLISGTENYEQYF.

This chain uses TRBV9 with TRBJ1-1; D might be TRBD1 (5 bases). This CDR3 region has 16 residues. CDR1 is SGDLS and CDR2 is YYNGEE in the germline V gene. Trimming left V 3 bases short and J 1 base short, with 16 bases between. CDR3 bases: TGTGCCAGCAGCGCCTTTACCTTGGGGGAGAACACTGAAGCTTTCTTT. Translation: CASSAFTLGENTEAFF.

The chain joins TRBV12-3 or TRBV12-4 to TRBJ2-3; D is unclear. The CDR3 has 13 residues. The germline V and J ends were trimmed by 6 bases and 4 bases, with 11 bases remaining between them. CDR3 sequence: CASSLSGSDTQYF. CDR3 in DNA: TGTGCCAGCAGCCTCTCGGGTTCAGATACGCAGTATTTT.

The chain is built from TRBV18 and TRBJ1-2, with D tentatively TRBD1 (5 bases). V was cut by 3 bases and J by 4 bases, with 12 bases left in between. The V gene's germline CDR1 is KGHSH and CDR2 LQKENI. This CDR3 spans 14 amino acids. As DNA, the CDR3 is TGTGCCAGCTCACCCGCGGGGGAGGCCTATGGCTACACCTTC. Residues: CASSPAGEAYGYTF.

This sequence joins TRBV6-5 and TRBJ1-6; possibly TRBD1 for D (6 bases). The V end was cut by 8 bases, the J end by 7 bases, with 12 bases between. The CDR3 extends over 13 amino acids. Germline V gene sequence: CDR1 MNHEY, CDR2 SVGAGI. CDR3 nucleotide sequence: TGTGCCAGCCAAGGGGGTCCCAATTCACCCCTCCACTTT. Its translation is CASQGGPNSPLHF.

The chain carries TRBV5-4 and TRBJ2-5; the D gene is possibly TRBD1 (6 bases). The CDR3 covers 18 residues. Germline assignment: CDR1 SGHNT and CDR2 YYREEE (reference sequence). V shed 0 bases and J shed 5 bases, with 23 bases lying between them. The CDR3 DNA is TGTGCCAGCAGCTTGGGGGGGCAGGGCCGGGCCTCACGGGAGACCCAGTACTTC. Encoded protein: CASSLGGQGRASRETQYF.

A remark on this clone: The same CDR3 arises from other DNA sequences in this sample as well. This chain joins TRBV5-1 and TRBJ1-4; D unresolved. Germline V lookup: CDR1 SGHRS, CDR2 YFSETQ. With 0 bases removed from V and 4 bases from J, the gap between germline ends came to 7 bases. The CDR3 extends over 14 amino acids. The CDR3 DNA sequence: TGCGCCAGCAGCTTGGGGCAGAGTAATGAAAAACTGTTTTTT. This codes for CASSLGQSNEKLFF.

As DNA, the CDR3 is TGCGCCAGCAGCCAAGATTTCGGGACTAGCGGGGCAGATACGCAGTATTTT. Protein: CASSQDFGTSGADTQYF. This sequence joins TRBV4-3 and TRBJ2-3, with 13 bases identical to TRBD2. The CDR3 runs to 17 residues. Looked up from germline, CDR1 is LGHNA and CDR2 is YSLEER. J lost 4 bases, V lost 0 bases, and 4 bases had no gene match.

The CDR3, as DNA: TGTGCCAGTAAGTACAGGGGGTCAGACAATCAGCCCCAGCATTTT. Residues: CASKYRGSDNQPQHF. The genes are TRBV19 and TRBJ1-5; 8 bases map to TRBD1. The CDR3 is 15 amino acids. After removal of 7 bases from V and 3 bases from J, the junction contained 8 bases not matched to a gene. Germline V gene data show CDR1 as LNHDA and CDR2 as SQIVND (reference sequence).

V gene TRBV12-5 combines with J gene TRBJ1-1; TRBD1 agrees at 7 bases. The CDR3 runs to 14 residues. V was clipped by 6 bases and J by 11 bases; unmatched bases: 15. Per the germline V gene, CDR1 is LGHNT and CDR2 is FRNRAP. CDR3 in amino acids: CASGPGQSRHGAFF. CDR3 coding DNA: TGTGCTAGTGGCCCGGGACAGTCGAGACATGGGGCTTTCTTT. Looking up the rest from reference TRBV12-5 and TRBJ1-1 gives the full variable domain: DARVTQTPRHKVTEMGQEVTMRCQPILGHNTVFWYRQTMMQGLELLAYFRNRAPLDDSGMPKDRFSAEMPDATLATLKIQPSEPRDSAVYFCASGPGQSRHGAFFGQGTRLTVV.

This clone turned up a few times. V gene TRBV25-1 combines with J gene TRBJ2-6, with 7 bases identical to TRBD1. Germline V gene data show CDR1 as MGHDK and CDR2 as SYGVNS. Unmatched junction bases numbered 6, after V lost 4 bases and J lost 0 bases. CDR3 size: 17 residues. The CDR3 nucleotides read TGTGCCAGCAGTGTGGCAGGGGGAACCTCTGGGGCCAACGTCCTGACTTTC. Translated: CASSVAGGTSGANVLTF. The entire variable domain, with the rest obtained from reference TRBV25-1 and TRBJ2-6, is as follows: EADIYQTPRYLVIGTGKKITLECSQTMGHDKMYWYQQDPGMELHLIHYSYGVNSTEKGDLSSESTVSRIRTEHFPLTLESARPSHTSQYLCASSVAGGTSGANVLTFGAGSRLTVL.

The chain carries TRBV19 and TRBJ2-3; no firm D call. Germline V gene data show CDR1 as LNHDA and CDR2 as SQIVND (reference sequence). The length of the CDR3 is 17 residues. Trimming stripped 3 bases from V and 5 bases from J, with 21 bases between. CDR3 protein: CASSIEGKGPLGDTQYF. The CDR3 nucleotides are TGTGCCAGTAGTATTGAAGGGAAAGGGCCTTTGGGAGATACGCAGTATTTT. Looking up the rest from reference TRBV19 and TRBJ2-3 gives the full variable domain: DGGITQSPKYLFRKEGQNVTLSCEQNLNHDAMYWYRQDPGQGLRLIYYSQIVNDFQKGDIAEGYSVSREKKESFPLTVTSAQKNPTAFYLCASSIEGKGPLGDTQYFGPGTRLTVL.

The chain employs TRBV9 and TRBJ2-7; 11 bases line up with TRBD2. J was trimmed by 4 bases and V by 0 bases; bases with no gene match: 3. The CDR3 runs 15 residues. Germline V gene data show CDR1 as SGDLS and CDR2 as YYNGEE. CDR3 region: CASSVVASGGYEQYF. The DNA of the CDR3 is TGTGCCAGCAGCGTAGTAGCTAGCGGGGGGTACGAGCAGTACTTC.

The chain has TRBV24-1 and TRBJ1-2; D unresolved. The V gene's germline CDR1 is KGHDR and CDR2 SFDVKD. CDR3 length equals 13 residues. V dropped 3 bases and J dropped 6 bases, with 10 bases sitting between them. The CDR3 protein is CATSDAVSDGYTF. CDR3 nucleotides: TGTGCCACCAGTGATGCGGTTTCCGATGGCTACACCTTC.

This clone appeared many times. The chain recombines TRBV6-4 with TRBJ2-2; 8 nucleotides match TRBD2. CDR3 length: 14 amino acids. V was clipped by 3 bases and J by 3 bases; unmatched bases: 0. CDR1 and CDR2 (germline): MRHNA, SNTAGT. CDR3 bases: TGTGCCAGCAGTGAGCGGGGGGACACCGGGGAGCTGTTTTTT. Translated, it gives CASSERGDTGELFF.

Notes on this clone: The junction shows a germline mismatch at one end, possibly a read error. The chain couples TRBV7-3 to TRBJ1-2; D is undetermined. Per germline, CDR1 SGHTA and CDR2 FQGTGA. The CDR3 has 13 amino acids. In nucleotides, the CDR3 is TGTGCCAGCAGCTTACCCGGGGAGGTGGAAAAAGCCTTC. Its protein product is CASSLPGEVEKAF.

The CDR3 nucleotides read TGTGCCAGCTCACCAATTGAGGGGAATGGCTACACCTTC. This codes for CASSPIEGNGYTF. V usage is TRBV18 and J usage is TRBJ1-2; perhaps TRBD1 as D (5 bases). The germline gives CDR1 KGHSH, CDR2 LQKENI. This CDR3 is built from 13 residues. The V end lost 2 bases, the J end lost 6 bases, and 10 bases lay between the germline ends.